This T cell receptor (beta chain) was obtained from a study of monozygotic twins with inflammatory bowel disease. Study-level results: Researchers report that IBD patients shared fewer clonotypes with others than healthy twins, especially amid disease activity. Lower TCRbeta diversity (inverse Simpson) was seen in IBD patients than in healthy co-twins.

Per germline, CDR1 MNHNS and CDR2 SASEGT. This CDR3 is 15 amino acids long. As regards this clonotype: Its antigen is still unknown.

A template switching step added UMIs, each with a 6-nucleotide sample barcode. TCRdb reanalyzed the 5' RACE reads and collapses them to one entry per CDR3 protein, without DNA. The sample table sets out 200,000 to 250,000 distinct CDR3 sequences. The sequence came from a human donor with ulcerative colitis or Crohn's disease, or a healthy co-twin of an affected twin (not recorded which). The sequenced sample consisted of blood. The gene calls are TRBV6-1 and TRBJ2-5; TCRdb lists TRBD2, though no DNA is available to test this call. CDR3: CASSEVSGGQETQYF.